Each of the 14 T cell receptor beta chains below was sequenced from the same sample in a study of blood T cells in healthy people across ages. A second PCR of roughly 7 to 11 cycles used a sample-barcoded 5' primer and a J-beta primer mix. One entry per CDR3 protein results from TCRdb running MiXCR on the 5' RACE reads. This table has 750,000 to 950,000 distinct CDR3 sequences, around a quarter appearing once. The same data also went into a second study, on T cells of mothers and their children.

Sequencing input: blood. These receptors all come from a boy aged 5-17 years in good health.

The gene calls are TRBV12-3 or TRBV12-4 and TRBJ1-1; 7 bases line up with TRBD1. V shed 6 bases and J 1 base; nucleotides not matched to a gene: 2. The CDR3 has 13 amino acids. The CDR3 DNA reads as TGTGCCAGCAGGGACAGGAAGAACACTGAAGCTTTCTTT. Its protein is CASRDRKNTEAFF.

The chain is built from TRBV4-1 and TRBJ2-3; TRBD2 might be the D (6 bases). CDR3 length: 17 amino acids. V gave up 1 base and J gave up 2 bases, with 16 bases separating them. The germline V gene has CDR1 MGHRA and CDR2 YSYEKL. In nucleotides, the CDR3 is TGCGCCAGCAGCCAAGTTATAGGGACTCCTATCACAGATACGCAGTATTTT. Residues: CASSQVIGTPITDTQYF.

The chain is built from TRBV30 and TRBJ1-2; D is possibly TRBD1 (5 bases). The V and J ends lost 3 bases and 8 bases respectively, with 25 bases between them. The V gene's germline CDR1 is GTSNPN and CDR2 SVGIG (reference sequence). The CDR3 has 16 residues. The CDR3 here is CAWSEPGTELTEGYTF. In DNA form, the CDR3 reads TGTGCCTGGAGCGAACCCGGGACTGAACTTACGGAGGGCTACACCTTC.

The chain combines TRBV6-6 with TRBJ2-7, with D unclear. With 4 bases removed from V and 7 bases from J, the gap between germline ends came to 14 bases. Germline V gene lookup returns CDR1 MNHNY and CDR2 SVGAGI (reference sequence). The CDR3 has 13 residues. CDR3 in amino acids: CASSFAESWEQYF. The CDR3 DNA reads as TGTGCCAGCAGTTTCGCCGAGAGCTGGGAGCAGTACTTC.

This chain joins TRBV13 and TRBJ1-1; D ambiguous. CDR3 size: 14 residues. Trimming cost V 5 bases and J 3 bases, with 13 bases left between them. Germline CDR1 PRHDT, CDR2 FYEKMQ (reference sequence). The CDR3 nucleotides read TGTGCCAGCAGCCGAATCGGTGAAGACACTGAAGCTTTCTTT. This gives the protein CASSRIGEDTEAFF.

The CDR3 region has the DNA TGTGCCAGCAGCTTTGATAGCGGGGTCACAGATACGCAGTATTTT. This codes for CASSFDSGVTDTQYF. This chain joins TRBV7-3 and TRBJ2-3; 8 bases are a match to TRBD2. The V and J ends lost 3 bases and 2 bases, in that order; junction bases with no gene match: 4. The CDR3 loop spans 15 amino acids. Germline lookup yields CDR1 SGHTA and CDR2 FQGTGA.

This clonotype was counted a single time. This chain connects TRBV11-1 to TRBJ2-5, with TRBD2 identical over 13 bases. Germline CDR1 and CDR2: SGHAT and FQDESV (reference sequence). The CDR3 is made up of 17 amino acids. The J segment lost 5 bases and the V segment lost 5 bases, leaving 11 bases of the junction unmatched. The CDR3 DNA follows: TGTGCCAGCAGCGCTTCAGGACTAGCGGGAGACGGTGAGACCCAGTACTTC. Protein product: CASSASGLAGDGETQYF.

In this sample, this clonotype turned up a few times. V gene TRBV6-5 combines with J gene TRBJ2-5; TRBD1 aligns across 7 bases. This CDR3 spans 16 amino acids. Germline lookup yields CDR1 MNHEY and CDR2 SVGAGI. Trimming removed 4 bases from V and 5 bases from J; junction bases left unmatched: 13. The CDR3 loop is CASSLDRQGMGETQYF. The CDR3 region has the DNA TGTGCCAGCAGTTTAGACCGACAGGGAATGGGGGAGACCCAGTACTTC.

This clonotype has only a few counts. V and J are TRBV3-1 and TRBJ2-5; TRBD2 agrees at 7 bases. Matching the DNA end better, TRBJ2-7 makes the J call doubtful. CDR3 length: 13 amino acids. The germline gives CDR1 LGHDT, CDR2 YNNKEL (reference sequence). The CDR3: CASSQTSVYEQYF. As DNA, the CDR3 is TGTGCCAGCAGCCAAACTAGCGTCTACGAGCAGTACTTC.

This rearrangement joins TRBV2 to TRBJ2-3; D gene uncertain. The V gene's germline CDR1 is SNHLY and CDR2 FYNNEI. V was shortened by 3 bases and J by 4 bases, with 8 bases between the two germline ends. The CDR3 has 13 residues. CDR3 amino acids: CASSDSRADTQYF. CDR3 bases: TGTGCCAGCAGTGATTCTAGGGCAGATACGCAGTATTTT.

This clonotype was counted a few times. This sequence joins TRBV12-3 or TRBV12-4 and TRBJ2-1; D is unresolved. This CDR3 has 12 residues. Trimming pared 4 bases from V and 8 bases from J, leaving 9 bases between. CDR3 bases: TGTGCCAGCAGTTCCACGACCTATGAGCAGTTCTTC. Translated, it gives CASSSTTYEQFF.

The chain joins TRBV5-1 to TRBJ2-2; D gene unclear. Trimming removed 4 bases at V and 7 bases at J, with 11 bases between. CDR3 size: 13 residues. The germline V gene has CDR1 SGHRS and CDR2 YFSETQ. The DNA of the CDR3 is TGCGCCAGCAGCCCGTCTGCGGACGGGGAGCTGTTTTTT. Protein: CASSPSADGELFF.

The V gene is TRBV5-1, the J gene TRBJ1-2, with D unclear. The germline V and J ends were trimmed by 0 bases and 4 bases, with 13 bases remaining between them. The CDR3 totals 15 residues. Per germline, CDR1 SGHRS and CDR2 YFSETQ. CDR3 coding DNA: TGCGCCAGCAGCTTGGGTGGAGGGTTGGTCTATGGCTACACCTTC. The encoded protein is CASSLGGGLVYGYTF. Combining the CDR3 with reference TRBV5-1 and TRBJ1-2 gives the whole variable domain KAGVTQTPRYLIKTRGQQVTLSCSPISGHRSVSWYQQTPGQGLQFLFEYFSETQRNKGNFPGRFSGRQFSNSRSEMNVSTLELGDSALYLCASSLGGGLVYGYTFGSGTRLTVV.

The rearrangement joins TRBV6-1 to TRBJ2-3; D remains unclear. The length of the CDR3 is 13 residues. Trimming shortened V by 4 bases and J by 0 bases, and 5 bases separated the two germline ends. CDR1 MNHNS and CDR2 SASEGT come from the germline V gene. In DNA, the CDR3 is TGTGCCAGCAGTGGACCAAGCACAGATACGCAGTATTTT. The encoded protein is CASSGPSTDTQYF.